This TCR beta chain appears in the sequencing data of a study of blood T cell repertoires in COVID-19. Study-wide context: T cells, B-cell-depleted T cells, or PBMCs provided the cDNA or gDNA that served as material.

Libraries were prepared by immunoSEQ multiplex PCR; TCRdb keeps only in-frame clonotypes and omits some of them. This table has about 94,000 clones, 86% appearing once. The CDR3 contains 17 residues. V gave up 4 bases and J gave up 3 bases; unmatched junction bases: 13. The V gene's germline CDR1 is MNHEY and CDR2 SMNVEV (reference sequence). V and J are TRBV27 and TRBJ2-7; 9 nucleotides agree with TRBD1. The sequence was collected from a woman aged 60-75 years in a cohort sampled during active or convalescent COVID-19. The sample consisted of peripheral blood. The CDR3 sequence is CASSSTRPGQGIYEQYF. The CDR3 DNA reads TGTGCCAGCAGTTCAACGCGCCCGGGACAGGGTATCTACGAGCAGTACTTC.